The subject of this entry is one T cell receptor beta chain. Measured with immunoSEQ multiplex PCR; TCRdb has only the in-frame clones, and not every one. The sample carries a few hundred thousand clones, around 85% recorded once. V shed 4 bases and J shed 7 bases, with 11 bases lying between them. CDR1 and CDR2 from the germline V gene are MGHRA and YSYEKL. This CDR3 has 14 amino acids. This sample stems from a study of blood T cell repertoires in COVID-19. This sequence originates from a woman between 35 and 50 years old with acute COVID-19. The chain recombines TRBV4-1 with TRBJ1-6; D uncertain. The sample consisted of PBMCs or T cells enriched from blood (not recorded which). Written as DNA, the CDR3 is TGCGCCAGCAGCCTGCGGTTGTTAAATTCACCCCTCCACTTT. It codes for CASSLRLLNSPLHF.